This T cell receptor beta chain was profiled in a study of memory CD4+ T cells and cytomegalovirus serostatus. With respect to this clone: Its antigen is unidentified.

The sort gate was single viable CD3+CD4+CD8-CD45RO+ cells for memory CD4+ T cells. After thawing, CD4+ T cells were positively selected. Study-wide results and limits: Of approximately 150 reported CMV TCRbeta sequences, some 67 were found in memory CD4+ repertoires.

Using immunoSEQ multiplex PCR, the repertoire was profiled, and TCRdb retains in-frame clones only, with some absent. The sample lists 60,000 to 70,000 clones; less than 85% were seen once. The junction had 6 bases not matched to a gene; V was cut back by 5 bases and J by 3 bases. Germline V gene lookup returns CDR1 SGHTA and CDR2 FQGNSA. This CDR3 has 15 residues. The rearrangement uses TRBV7-2 and TRBJ2-1; 8 bases are shared with TRBD1. Sequencing was carried out using memory CD4+ T cells from blood. The sequence came from an adult in good health and CMV-seronegative. Some clones in this sample may be carry-over from other donors' samples. The CDR3 loop reads CASSPPGTGYNEQFF. As DNA, the CDR3 is TGTGCCAGCAGCCCCCCGGGGACAGGCTACAATGAGCAGTTCTTC.